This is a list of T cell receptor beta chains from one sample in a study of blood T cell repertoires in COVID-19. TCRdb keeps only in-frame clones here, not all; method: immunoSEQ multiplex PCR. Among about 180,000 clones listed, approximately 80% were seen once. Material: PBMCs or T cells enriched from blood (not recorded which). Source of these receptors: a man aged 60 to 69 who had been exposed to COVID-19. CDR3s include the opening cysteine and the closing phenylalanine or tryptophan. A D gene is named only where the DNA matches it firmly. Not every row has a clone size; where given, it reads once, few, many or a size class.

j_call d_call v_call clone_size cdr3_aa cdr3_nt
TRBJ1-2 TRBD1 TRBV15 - CATSRDRDRGFDGYTF TGTGCCACCAGCAGAGATCGGGACAGGGGGTTTGATGGCTACACCTTC
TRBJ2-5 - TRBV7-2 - CASSSPPGQETQYF TGTGCCAGCAGCTCCCCGCCAGGACAAGAGACCCAGTACTTC
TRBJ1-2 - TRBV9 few CASSVEGVGGYTF TGTGCCAGCAGCGTAGAAGGGGTAGGAGGCTACACCTTC
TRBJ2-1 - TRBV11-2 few CASSFGSYNEQFF TGTGCCAGCAGCTTCGGCTCCTACAATGAGCAGTTCTTC
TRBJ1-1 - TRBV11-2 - CASSLDRDYMNTEAFF TGTGCCAGCAGCTTAGACAGGGACTACATGAACACTGAAGCTTTCTTT
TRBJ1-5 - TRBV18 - CASSPSDIPKNQPQHF TGTGCCAGCTCACCCTCTGACATCCCGAAAAATCAGCCCCAGCATTTT
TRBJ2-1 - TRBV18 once CASSTSPRSAAIYNEQFF TGTGCCAGCTCAACAAGCCCCCGGTCCGCGGCGATCTACAATGAGCAGTTCTTC
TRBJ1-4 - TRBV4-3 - CASSSGVQGQEEKLFF TGCGCCAGCAGCTCCGGAGTGCAGGGCCAGGAGGAAAAACTGTTTTTT
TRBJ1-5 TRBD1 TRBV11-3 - CASSLGGMTGGGNQPQHF TGTGCCAGCAGCTTAGGGGGAATGACAGGGGGAGGCAATCAGCCCCAGCATTTT
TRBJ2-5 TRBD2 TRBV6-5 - CASSYSPSGQETQYF TGTGCCAGCAGTTACTCGCCTAGCGGGCAAGAGACCCAGTACTTC
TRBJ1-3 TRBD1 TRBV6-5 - CAGSPGQGYTIYF TGTGCCGGCTCCCCGGGACAGGGATACACCATATATTTT
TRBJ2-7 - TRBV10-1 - CASSTPGLPYEQYF TGCGCCAGCAGTACCCCGGGACTCCCCTACGAGCAGTACTTC
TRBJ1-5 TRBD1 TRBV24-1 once CATSDWDRGSTYSNQPQHF TGTGCCACCAGTGATTGGGACAGGGGGTCTACTTATAGCAATCAGCCCCAGCATTTT
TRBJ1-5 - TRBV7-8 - CASSLGQPDQPQHF TGTGCCAGCAGCTTAGGACAGCCCGATCAGCCCCAGCATTTT
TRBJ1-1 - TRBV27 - CASSPRGGGVTEAFF TGTGCCAGCAGTCCCCGGGGAGGGGGGGTCACTGAAGCTTTCTTT
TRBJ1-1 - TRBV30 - CAWSSGYPEAFF TGTGCCTGGAGTTCAGGGTACCCTGAAGCTTTCTTT
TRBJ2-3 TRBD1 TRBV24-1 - CATSDLGDRSTDTQYF TGTGCCACCAGTGATTTAGGGGACAGAAGCACAGATACGCAGTATTTT
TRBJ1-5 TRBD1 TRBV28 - CASSLDRGHQPQHF TGTGCCAGCAGTTTGGACAGGGGGCATCAGCCCCAGCATTTT
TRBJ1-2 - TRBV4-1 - CASSQDLAGTGGYTF TGCGCCAGCAGCCAAGATCTAGCAGGAACCGGCGGCTACACCTTC
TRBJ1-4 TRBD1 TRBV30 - CAWRGQGNEKLFF TGTGCCTGGAGGGGACAGGGAAATGAAAAACTGTTTTTT
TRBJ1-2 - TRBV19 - CASSMGSFYGYTF TGTGCCAGTAGTATGGGCAGCTTCTATGGCTACACCTTC
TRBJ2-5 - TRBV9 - CAQLLEPGVWMAWETQYF TGTGCCCAACTTCTGGAGCCGGGAGTGTGGATGGCTTGGGAGACCCAGTACTTC
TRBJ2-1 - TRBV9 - CASSVEPSRGANEQFF TGTGCCAGCAGCGTAGAACCTAGCAGGGGGGCCAATGAGCAGTTCTTC
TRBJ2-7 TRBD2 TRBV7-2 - CASSQQAGLAGEQYF TGTGCCAGCAGCCAGCAAGCGGGACTAGCGGGTGAGCAGTACTTC
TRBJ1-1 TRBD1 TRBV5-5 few CASSWQTGDESRAFF TGTGCCAGCAGCTGGCAGACAGGGGATGAATCTCGGGCTTTCTTT
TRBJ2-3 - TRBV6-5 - CASSPNSDTQYF TGTGCCAGCAGTCCTAATTCAGATACGCAGTATTTT
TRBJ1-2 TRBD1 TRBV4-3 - CASSQGRQGGGYTF TGCGCCAGCAGCCAGGGGAGACAGGGTGGTGGCTACACCTTC